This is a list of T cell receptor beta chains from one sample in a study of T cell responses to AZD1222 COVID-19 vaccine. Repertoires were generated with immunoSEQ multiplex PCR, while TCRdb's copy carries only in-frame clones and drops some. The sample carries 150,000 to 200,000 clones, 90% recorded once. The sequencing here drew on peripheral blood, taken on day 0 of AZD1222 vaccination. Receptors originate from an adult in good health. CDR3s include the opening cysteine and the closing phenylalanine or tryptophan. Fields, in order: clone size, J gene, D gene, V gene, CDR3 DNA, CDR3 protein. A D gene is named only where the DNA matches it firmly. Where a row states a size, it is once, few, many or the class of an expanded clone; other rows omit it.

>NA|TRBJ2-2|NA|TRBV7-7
TGTGCTAGCAGCTTAACAGCCAACACCGGGGAGCTGTTTTTT
CASSLTANTGELFF
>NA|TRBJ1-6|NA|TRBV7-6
TGTGCCAGCAGCTTTAGGAGCTATAATTCACCCCTCCACTTT
CASSFRSYNSPLHF
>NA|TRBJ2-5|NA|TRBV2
TGTGCCAGCAGTTTTTGGAATCAGTTACAAGAGACCCAGTACTTC
CASSFWNQLQETQYF
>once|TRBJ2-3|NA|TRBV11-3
TGTGCCAGCAGCCGTCGTCACGGCCGAGCAGATACGCAGTATTTT
CASSRRHGRADTQYF
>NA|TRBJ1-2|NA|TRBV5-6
TGTGCCAGCAGCTTGGGCGGAGGGTCAACATATGGCTACACCTTC
CASSLGGGSTYGYTF
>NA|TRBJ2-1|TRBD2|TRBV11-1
TGTGCCAGCAGCCGCCCCCTAGCGGGGGAGGGAAATGAGCAGTTCTTC
CASSRPLAGEGNEQFF
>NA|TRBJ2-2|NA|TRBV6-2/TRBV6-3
TGTGCCAGCAGTTACTCTTACGGGGACACCGGGGAGCTGTTTTTT
CASSYSYGDTGELFF
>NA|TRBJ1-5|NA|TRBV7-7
TGTGCTAGCAGCCCCGGGACCGGGGCTGAGTATCAGCCCCAGCATTTT
CASSPGTGAEYQPQHF
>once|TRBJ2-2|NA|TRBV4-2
TGTGCCAGCAGCCAACAACAAGAGGCGGAGCTGTTTTTT
CASSQQQEAELFF
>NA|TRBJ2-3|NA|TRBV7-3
TGTGCCAGCAGCTTAACGAAGGATACGCAGTATTTT
CASSLTKDTQYF
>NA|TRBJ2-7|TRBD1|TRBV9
TGTGCCAGCAGCCCCTCCGGGACAGGGACCTACGAGCAGTACTTC
CASSPSGTGTYEQYF
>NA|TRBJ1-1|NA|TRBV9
TGTGCCAGCAGCGTAGCAGTATTGAACACTGAAGCTTTCTTT
CASSVAVLNTEAFF
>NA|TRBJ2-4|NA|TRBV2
TGTGCCAGCAGAAGACAAGGGGGGGACATTCAGTACTTC
CASRRQGGDIQYF
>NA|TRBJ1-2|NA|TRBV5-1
TGCGCCAGCAGCTTGGAGGGGCCCCGCACCACCTATGGCTACACCTTC
CASSLEGPRTTYGYTF
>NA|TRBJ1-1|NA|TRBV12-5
TGTGCTAGTGGTTTTGTAACTCCGGGGTACACTGAAGCTTTCTTT
CASGFVTPGYTEAFF
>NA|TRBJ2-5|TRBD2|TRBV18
TGTGCCAGCTCACCTCCTAGCGGGAAAGAGACCCAGTACTTC
CASSPPSGKETQYF
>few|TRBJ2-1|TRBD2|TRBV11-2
TGTGCCAGCAGTCTAGCGGGGGATTACAATGAGCAGTTCTTC
CASSLAGDYNEQFF
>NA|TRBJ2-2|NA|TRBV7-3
TGTGCCAGCAGCAGCCCGAACACCGGGGAGCTGTTTTTT
CASSSPNTGELFF
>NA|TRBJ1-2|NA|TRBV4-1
TGCGCCAGCAGCCAAGAAGGAACACTAGGTGGGGGCTACACCTTC
CASSQEGTLGGGYTF
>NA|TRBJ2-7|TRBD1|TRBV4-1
TGCGCCAGCAGCTACGACAGGGGGGGCTACGAGCAGTACTTC
CASSYDRGGYEQYF
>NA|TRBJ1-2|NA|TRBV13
TGTGCCAGCAGCTCCGGGTCGGGCTATGGCTACACCTTC
CASSSGSGYGYTF
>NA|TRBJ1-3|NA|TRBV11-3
TGTGCCAGCAGCTTAGGAACCACCGACACTGGAAACACCATATATTTT
CASSLGTTDTGNTIYF
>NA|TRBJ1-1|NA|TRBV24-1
TGTGCCACCAGGGGAGTCGAGGGGATTGAAGCTTTCTTT
CATRGVEGIEAFF
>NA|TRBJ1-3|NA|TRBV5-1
TGCGCCAGCAGCCTTGACAGAAACTCTGGAAACACCATATATTTT
CASSLDRNSGNTIYF
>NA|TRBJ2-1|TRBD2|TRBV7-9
TGTGCCAGCAGCTTAGCCCCCGGGACTATCTACAATGAGCAGTTCTTC
CASSLAPGTIYNEQFF
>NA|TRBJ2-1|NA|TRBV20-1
TGCAGTGCCAGGGGTTATGGTGAGCAGTTCTTC
CSARGYGEQFF
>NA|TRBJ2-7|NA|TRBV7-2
TGTGCCAGCAGCGAAGGACAGTCCTATTCCTACGAGCAGTACTTC
CASSEGQSYSYEQYF
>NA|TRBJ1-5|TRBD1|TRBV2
TGTGCCAGCAGGGCAAAACAGGGGTTTTATCAGCCCCAGCATTTT
CASRAKQGFYQPQHF
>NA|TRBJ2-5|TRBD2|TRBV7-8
TGTGCCAGCAGCCCAGGGGTCGGTAGGCGGGGGGAGGAGACCCAGTACTTC
CASSPGVGRRGEETQYF
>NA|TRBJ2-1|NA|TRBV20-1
TGCAGTGCTAGTGCCAATGAGCAGTTCTTC
CSASANEQFF
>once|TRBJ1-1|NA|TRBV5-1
TGCGCCAGCAGCCTGTACGATGGGGCGAACACTGAAGCTTTCTTT
CASSLYDGANTEAFF
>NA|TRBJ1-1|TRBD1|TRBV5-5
TGTGCCAGCAGCTTGACAGGGGTAGGCACTGAAGCTTTCTTT
CASSLTGVGTEAFF
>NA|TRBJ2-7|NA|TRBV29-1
TGCAGCGTTCAAGAGGTGGGGACAAGTACCTACGAGCAGTACTTC
CSVQEVGTSTYEQYF
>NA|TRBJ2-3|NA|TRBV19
TGTGCCAGTAGGATCGGGGGAGGAGATACGCAGTATTTT
CASRIGGGDTQYF
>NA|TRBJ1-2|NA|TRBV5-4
TGTGCCAGTACTACGACGACAGGAAGCGGCTACACCTTC
CASTTTTGSGYTF
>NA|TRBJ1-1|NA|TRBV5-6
TGTGCCAGCAGCTCGACTATTGAAGCTTTCTTT
CASSSTIEAFF
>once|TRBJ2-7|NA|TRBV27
TGTGCCAGCAGTTTATTGGGTGTGGGGACGTACGAGCAGTACTTC
CASSLLGVGTYEQYF
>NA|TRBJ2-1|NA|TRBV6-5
TGTGCCAGCAGTCGAAGGCATCCTTCGTACAATGAGCAGTTCTTC
CASSRRHPSYNEQFF
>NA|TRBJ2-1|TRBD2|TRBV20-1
TGCAGTGCTAGTGGGACTAGCAATGAGCAGTTCTTC
CSASGTSNEQFF
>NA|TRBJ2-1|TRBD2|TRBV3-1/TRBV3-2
TGTGCCAGCAGCCAAGATATAGCGGGGGGGCGGGAGCAGTTCTTC
CASSQDIAGGREQFF
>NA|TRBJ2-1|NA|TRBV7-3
TGTGCCAGCAGCTTATCAGGCGGGGCAACCTACAATGAGCAGTTCTTC
CASSLSGGATYNEQFF
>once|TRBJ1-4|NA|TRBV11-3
TGTGCCAGCAGCACGAATAGGGGTTTCCATGAAAAACTGTTTTTT
CASSTNRGFHEKLFF
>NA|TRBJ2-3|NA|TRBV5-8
TGTGCCAGCAGCTTCTATCCCGAGTCCTTGGGGACAGATACGCAGTATTTT
CASSFYPESLGTDTQYF
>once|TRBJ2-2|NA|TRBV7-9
TGTGCCAGCACCAGGACAACAAACACCGGGGAGCTGTTTTTT
CASTRTTNTGELFF
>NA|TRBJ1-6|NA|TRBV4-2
TGTGCCAGCAGCCAAGAGTGGACAGACGGGAGCTCCTATAATTCACCCCTCCACTTT
CASSQEWTDGSSYNSPLHF
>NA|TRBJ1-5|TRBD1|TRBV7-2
TGTGCCAGCAGCGAGGGACAGACCTATCAGCCCCAGCATTTT
CASSEGQTYQPQHF
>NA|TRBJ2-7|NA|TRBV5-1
TGCGCCAGCAGCTTCGTAGGGGGTAACGAGCAGTACTTC
CASSFVGGNEQYF